This T cell receptor (beta chain) was found in a study of blood T cells in healthy people across ages. Overall study results and limits: Roughly linearly, TCR beta diversity per million T cells fell as age increased.

With regard to this clonotype: The antigen is undetermined.

Primers used in a second PCR of roughly 7 to 12 cycles were a sample-barcoded 5' primer and a J-beta primer mix. From the 5' RACE reads, TCRdb called clonotypes with MiXCR, one entry per CDR3 protein. The table includes around 780,000 distinct CDR3 sequences, just over 55% detected once. The germline CDR1 and CDR2 sequences are SGHAT and FQNNGV. This CDR3 has 14 amino acids. Trimming removed 5 bases at V and 7 bases at J, with 14 bases between. Each sample yielded at least 6 million isolated PBMCs. Sequencing was performed on blood. The chain is built from TRBV11-2 and TRBJ2-2; possible D gene TRBD1, 5 bases. The TCR was taken from a middle-aged man in good health. CDR3 sequence (DNA): TGTGCCAGCAGCGCGCAGACAGCTTTCGGGGAGCTGTTTTTT. This codes for CASSAQTAFGELFF.